This T cell receptor beta chain was found in a study of regulatory T cells in long-lasting Graves disease. Study-wide results and limits: The sample size was small, and this may have reduced accuracy.

Both iRepertoire HTBI primers and Arm-PCR of CDR3 regions were used to build the TCR beta libraries. TCRdb itself ran the multiplex PCR reads through MiXCR, one entry per CDR3 protein. The sample carries 350,000 to 500,000 distinct CDR3 sequences, 15% to 20% recorded once. Time point given: newly diagnosed GD, antithyroid drugs for less than 3 months. TCR sequences were obtained from RNA taken from PBMCs. In regard to this clonotype: Its antigen remains unknown.

The V gene end was trimmed by 4 bases and the J gene end by 5 bases; junction bases not matched to a gene: 4. The length of the CDR3 is 14 residues. Germline V gene data show CDR1 as SGDLS and CDR2 as YYNGEE. This sample also belongs to another study, concerning T cells in Graves' hyperthyroidism and ophthalmopathy. According to that study: Patients aged 18 to 65 with hyperthyroidism were newly diagnosed, with duration under 2 months. Together with thyroid ultrasound, orbital computed tomography, serum thyroxine and TRAb, clinical symptoms were used for diagnoses. An initial round of RT-PCR targeting the TCR CDR3 relied on the HTBI primer set.

Material: peripheral blood mononuclear cells (PBMCs), obtained at new diagnosis, from a patient treated with antithyroid drugs. The chain carries TRBV9 and TRBJ2-1, with 9 bases matching TRBD2. The receptor was derived from a woman younger than 45 with Graves disease. The CDR3 DNA reads as TGTGCCAGCAGCACCGGGACTAGCAACAATGAGCAGTTCTTC. The encoded protein is CASSTGTSNNEQFF. The whole variable domain, filled in from reference TRBV9 and TRBJ2-1, reads DSGVTQTPKHLITATGQRVTLRCSPRSGDLSVYWYQQSLDQGLQFLIQYYNGEERAKGNILERFSAQQFPDLHSELNLSSLELGDSALYFCASSTGTSNNEQFFGPGTRLTVL.